The 29 T cell receptor beta chains given below trace back to one sample, sequenced in a study of shared clonotypes between healthy human individuals. Generated by immunoSEQ multiplex PCR, the TCRdb table keeps only in-frame clones and is missing some. The table shows fewer than 1.4 million clones, with about four fifths occurring only once. Sequenced input: memory CD4+ T cells from PBMCs. Subset here: CD45RA-negative fraction. Every receptor here comes from a young man in good health. Some clones in this sample may be carry-over from other donors' samples.

The chain couples TRBV4-1 to TRBJ1-2; D call uncertain. CDR1 and CDR2 from the germline V gene are MGHRA and YSYEKL. The CDR3 has 16 residues. The V gene lost 4 bases and the J gene lost 0 bases, with 15 bases spanning the gap. CDR3 region: CASSPTRAATNYGYTF. The CDR3 nucleotides read TGCGCCAGCAGCCCAACCCGGGCGGCAACTAACTATGGCTACACCTTC.

The gene calls are TRBV7-2 and TRBJ1-4, with 11 bases that match TRBD1. The CDR3 runs 17 residues. Germline V gene data show CDR1 as SGHTA and CDR2 as FQGNSA. V dropped 5 bases and J dropped 2; count of bases not matched to a gene: 7. The CDR3 nucleotides are TGTGCCAGCAGCCGTGGACAGGGGGCGTTGACTAATGAAAAACTGTTTTTT. Amino acids: CASSRGQGALTNEKLFF. Full variable domain (outside the CDR3, taken from reference TRBV7-2 and TRBJ1-4): GAGVSQSPSNKVTEKGKDVELRCDPISGHTALYWYRQSLGQGLEFLIYFQGNSAPDKSGLPSDRFSAERTGGSVSTLTIQRTQQEDSAVYLCASSRGQGALTNEKLFFGSGTQLSVL.

This chain connects TRBV5-1 to TRBJ2-3; TRBD2 agrees at 10 bases. J gave up 3 bases and V 0 bases, and 4 bases lay outside the gene matches. The CDR3 sequence is 16 residues long. The germline gives CDR1 SGHRS, CDR2 YFSETQ. CDR3 residues: CASSLAGLAETDTQYF. In DNA form, the CDR3 reads TGCGCCAGCAGCTTGGCCGGACTAGCGGAGACAGATACGCAGTATTTT.

This clone was seen once. The chain links TRBV7-6 to TRBJ2-7, with TRBD1 as a possible D gene (6 bases). This CDR3 comprises 12 residues. Trimming removed 0 bases at V and 6 bases at J, with 6 bases between. Per the germline V gene, CDR1 is SGHVS and CDR2 is FNYEAQ. The CDR3 DNA reads as TGTGCCAGCAGCTTAGCAGGGGGCGAGCAGTACTTC. Protein product: CASSLAGGEQYF.

The V and J genes are TRBV4-1 and TRBJ1-4; no firm D call. This CDR3 is 15 amino acids long. The V end was cut by 1 base, the J end by 7 bases, with 13 bases between. In germline, CDR1 is MGHRA, CDR2 YSYEKL. This CDR3 is CASSQVRSGGEKLFF. The CDR3 nucleotides read TGCGCCAGCAGCCAAGTTAGATCGGGTGGTGAAAAACTGTTTTTT.

The chain links TRBV4-2 to TRBJ2-1; 9 bases map to TRBD2. The CDR3 length is 16 residues. Germline lookup yields CDR1 LGHNA and CDR2 YNFKEQ. Germline trimming cut 0 bases from V and 7 bases from J; bases unmatched to any gene: 7. The CDR3 sequence: CASSQEASSGTNEQFF. The CDR3 DNA sequence: TGTGCCAGCAGCCAAGAGGCTTCTAGCGGGACGAATGAGCAGTTCTTC.

The chain uses TRBV19 and TRBJ1-3; TRBD1 matches 7 bases. Germline V CDR1 and CDR2: LNHDA, SQIVND (reference sequence). Trimming at V came to 8 bases and at J to 0 bases, leaving 7 bases not matched to a gene. The length of the CDR3 is 15 residues. CDR3 DNA: TGTGCCAGTGGGGACAGAACCTTCTCTGGAAACACCATATATTTT. Protein sequence: CASGDRTFSGNTIYF.

This clone was found many times. Other DNA sequences from this sample encode an identical CDR3 as well. The chain combines TRBV20-1 with TRBJ2-7; no clear D. CDR3 length: 10 residues. Germline CDR1 is DFQATT and CDR2 is SNEGSKA (reference sequence). V was shortened by 3 bases and J by 4 bases, with 4 bases between the two germline ends. The CDR3 DNA reads TGCAGTGCTAGTGATTACGAGCAGTACTTC. This gives the protein CSASDYEQYF.

The chain links TRBV28 to TRBJ1-1; 8 bases line up with TRBD1. J lost 3 bases, V lost 6 bases, and 12 bases had no gene match. This CDR3 has 16 amino acids. Germline assignment: CDR1 MDHEN and CDR2 SYDVKM. CDR3 region: CASRSDRGGLDTEAFF. The CDR3 DNA reads as TGTGCCAGCAGAAGCGACAGGGGAGGATTGGACACTGAAGCTTTCTTT.

This chain uses TRBV27 with TRBJ2-2; D remains ambiguous. Trimming removed 5 bases from V and 6 bases from J, with 13 bases in between. There are 14 residues in the CDR3. Germline CDR1 reads MNHEY; CDR2 reads SMNVEV (reference sequence). CDR3 sequence: CASSPYERPGELFF. The CDR3 DNA reads as TGTGCCAGCAGTCCCTACGAACGGCCCGGGGAGCTGTTTTTT.

This clone was detected many times. CDR3 sequence reads: CASSPPGGRQANTEAFF. The DNA for the CDR3 is TGTGCCAGCAGCCCCCCGGGCGGACGCCAGGCAAACACTGAAGCTTTCTTT. This chain connects TRBV14 to TRBJ1-1; D remains unclear. CDR1 is SGHDN, CDR2 FVKESK, per germline. Between the trimmed V and J ends, which lost 4 bases and 2 bases, there was a span of 20 bases. The CDR3 is 17 residues long.

As DNA, the CDR3 is TGTGCCAGCAGTTTGACAGGGACGACTGAAGCTTTCTTT. This encodes CASSLTGTTEAFF. The genes are TRBV6-1 and TRBJ1-1, with TRBD1 matching 7 bases. The CDR3 covers 13 residues. In germline, CDR1 is MNHNS, CDR2 SASEGT. J was trimmed by 5 bases and V by 5 bases; bases with no gene match: 5.

The J gene is TRBJ2-3, the V gene TRBV28, with D perhaps matching TRBD1 (5 bases). The germline V gene encodes CDR1 MDHEN and CDR2 SYDVKM. The CDR3 has 13 residues. The V and J ends lost 10 bases and 3 bases respectively, with 14 bases between them. CDR3 nucleotides: TGTGCCATCCGACAGTTTCTGACAGATACGCAGTATTTT. Its protein product is CAIRQFLTDTQYF.

The gene calls are TRBV5-4 and TRBJ2-6, with TRBD1 matching 8 bases. Unmatched junction bases numbered 4, after V lost 2 bases and J lost 0 bases. There are 17 residues in the CDR3. The V gene's germline CDR1 is SGHNT and CDR2 YYREEE (reference sequence). This CDR3 is CASSLGQGRSGANVLTF. The CDR3 DNA follows: TGTGCCAGCAGCTTAGGACAGGGCCGCTCTGGGGCCAACGTCCTGACTTTC. The whole variable domain, filled in from reference TRBV5-4 and TRBJ2-6, reads ETGVTQSPTHLIKTRGQQVTLRCSSQSGHNTVSWYQQALGQGPQFIFQYYREEENGRGNFPPRFSGLQFPNYSSELNVNALELDDSALYLCASSLGQGRSGANVLTFGAGSRLTVL.

This chain uses TRBV15 with TRBJ2-1; D unclear. The V gene lost 0 bases and the J gene lost 12 bases, with 9 bases spanning the gap. Germline V gives CDR1 LNHNV, CDR2 YYDKDF (reference sequence). The CDR3 is 12 amino acids. CDR3 sequence: CATSRDRAGQFF. The CDR3 bases are TGTGCCACCAGCAGAGATAGGGCAGGGCAGTTCTTC.

Ten or more counts support this clone. This sequence joins TRBV28 and TRBJ1-3; 9 nucleotides align to TRBD1. The germline gives CDR1 MDHEN, CDR2 SYDVKM. CDR3 length: 12 amino acids. The V and J ends lost 4 bases and 10 bases, in that order; junction bases with no gene match: 2. CDR3 DNA: TGTGCCAGCAGTTCAGGACAGGGGACCATATATTTT. Translated, it gives CASSSGQGTIYF.

The chain uses TRBV20-1 and TRBJ2-3, with no clear D. The CDR3 contains 10 residues. With 5 bases removed from V and 4 bases from J, the gap between germline ends came to 4 bases. Germline lookup yields CDR1 DFQATT and CDR2 SNEGSKA (reference sequence). The CDR3 nucleotides read TGCAGTGCTGTGCCAGATACGCAGTATTTT. Its translation is CSAVPDTQYF.

The gene calls are TRBV7-9 and TRBJ2-5; D perhaps matches TRBD1 (6 bases). This CDR3 is built from 15 residues. Germline V gives CDR1 SEHNR, CDR2 FQNEAQ (reference sequence). Between the trimmed V and J ends, which lost 0 bases and 5 bases, there was a span of 13 bases. The CDR3 region has the DNA TGTGCCAGCAGCTTAGCGAAGGGAAGGGGGGAGACCCAGTACTTC. Its translation: CASSLAKGRGETQYF.

The chain combines TRBV5-1 with TRBJ2-1; a possible D gene is TRBD2 (6 bases). Germline V gene lookup returns CDR1 SGHRS and CDR2 YFSETQ. The CDR3 spans 17 residues. The V end lost 4 bases, the J end lost 2 bases, and 19 bases lay between the germline ends. CDR3 loop: CASSLPPGGGPYNEQFF. The CDR3 DNA sequence: TGCGCCAGCAGCCTGCCCCCCGGGGGAGGACCCTACAATGAGCAGTTCTTC.

This sequence joins TRBV2 and TRBJ1-3; no firm D call. The V end lost 3 bases, the J end lost 6 bases, and 3 bases lay between the germline ends. This CDR3 spans 11 amino acids. Germline-derived CDR1 and CDR2 are SNHLY and FYNNEI. CDR3 nucleotides: TGTGCCAGCAGTGAGAAAAACACCATATATTTT. Encoded protein: CASSEKNTIYF.

As to this clone: The sample carries other DNA sequences with the same CDR3. The chain carries TRBV14 and TRBJ1-1, with D uncertain. The germline V gene encodes CDR1 SGHDN and CDR2 FVKESK. This CDR3 is built from 13 residues. V lost 1 base and J 2 bases, leaving 5 bases between the germline ends. This CDR3 is CASSQGYNTEAFF. The CDR3 DNA reads as TGTGCCAGCAGCCAAGGGTACAACACTGAAGCTTTCTTT.

The gene calls are TRBV5-5 and TRBJ2-1; TRBD1 aligns across 10 bases. CDR1 is SGHKS and CDR2 is YYEKEE in the germline V gene (reference sequence). Unmatched junction bases numbered 3, after V lost 1 base and J lost 2 bases. The CDR3 is 16 amino acids. The DNA of the CDR3 is TGTGCCAGCAGCTTGATTGGGACAGGGGCCTACAATGAGCAGTTCTTC. Translated: CASSLIGTGAYNEQFF.

The chain is built from TRBV7-6 and TRBJ1-1, with TRBD1 as a possible D gene (5 bases). V lost 2 bases and J lost 2, with 12 bases in between. Germline CDR1 and CDR2: SGHVS and FNYEAQ. The CDR3 is 15 residues long. The CDR3 is CASSLNGHSNTEAFF. Here the CDR3 DNA reads TGTGCCAGCAGCTTAAACGGACACTCAAACACTGAAGCTTTCTTT.

The chain joins TRBV5-1 to TRBJ2-1, with a possible D match to TRBD2 (5 bases). The length of the CDR3 is 16 residues. V was trimmed by 0 bases and J by 0 bases, leaving 10 bases between them. In germline, CDR1 is SGHRS, CDR2 YFSETQ. CDR3 sequence (DNA): TGCGCCAGCAGCTTGGTTCTAGGGAGCTCCTACAATGAGCAGTTCTTC. It is translated as CASSLVLGSSYNEQFF.

The rearrangement joins TRBV5-1 to TRBJ2-1; D ambiguous. Per the germline V gene, CDR1 is SGHRS and CDR2 is YFSETQ. The V gene lost 3 bases and the J gene lost 1 base, with 8 bases spanning the gap. This CDR3 has 14 residues. For the CDR3, the DNA is TGCGCCAGCAGCTATGGAGTTTCCTACAATGAGCAGTTCTTC. Translation: CASSYGVSYNEQFF.

The chain joins TRBV20-1 to TRBJ2-5; TRBD1 matches at 7 bases. CDR3 length: 11 residues. V was clipped by 8 bases and J by 7 bases; unmatched bases: 7. The germline CDR1 and CDR2 sequences are DFQATT and SNEGSKA (reference sequence). DNA of the CDR3: TGCAGTACCTACGCAGGGGGGACCCAGTACTTC. Its protein is CSTYAGGTQYF.

This sequence joins TRBV7-2 and TRBJ2-1, with 9 nucleotides matching TRBD2. V lost 1 base to trimming and J lost 5 bases; unmatched junction nucleotides: 0. Germline V lookup: CDR1 SGHTA, CDR2 FQGNSA. The CDR3 has 14 residues. The chain's CDR3 is CASSLGLADNEQFF. CDR3 in DNA: TGTGCCAGCAGCTTAGGACTAGCGGACAATGAGCAGTTCTTC.

The rearrangement joins TRBV5-1 to TRBJ2-3, with a weak D call TRBD1 (6 bases). V lost 0 bases and J 4 bases, leaving 9 bases between the germline ends. The CDR3 contains 14 residues. Per the germline V gene, CDR1 is SGHRS and CDR2 is YFSETQ. The CDR3 coding sequence is TGCGCCAGCAGCTTGGGTCCAGGGGCAGATACGCAGTATTTT. This encodes CASSLGPGADTQYF. The full variable domain, in which reference TRBV5-1 and TRBJ2-3 provide the parts outside the CDR3, is KAGVTQTPRYLIKTRGQQVTLSCSPISGHRSVSWYQQTPGQGLQFLFEYFSETQRNKGNFPGRFSGRQFSNSRSEMNVSTLELGDSALYLCASSLGPGADTQYFGPGTRLTVL.

The chain is built from TRBV4-3 and TRBJ2-1, with D hard to call. There are 15 residues in the CDR3. V was cut by 4 bases and J by 6 bases, with 16 bases left in between. The germline V gene encodes CDR1 LGHNA and CDR2 YSLEER. The CDR3 sequence is CASSRYLIGVNEQFF. As DNA, the CDR3 is TGCGCCAGCAGCCGATATTTGATTGGGGTCAATGAGCAGTTCTTC.